The clone carrying this T cell receptor beta chain has a count of ten or more. TCRdb itself ran the multiplex PCR reads through MiXCR, one entry per CDR3 protein. The sample lists about 140,000 distinct CDR3 sequences; approximately 32% were seen once. This entry belongs to a study of breast tumors, draining lymph nodes, adjacent tissues. This CDR3 has 12 amino acids. The germline CDR1 and CDR2 sequences are LGHDT and YNNKEL (reference sequence). V was clipped by 1 base and J by 6 bases, with 7 bases between them. Samples came from axillary lymph nodes draining the breast cancer. This sequence was found in a female donor with breast cancer. Some clones in this sample may be carry-over from other donors' samples. Sequencing input: axillary lymph node tissue. This chain uses TRBV3-1 with TRBJ2-7; no clear D gene. CDR3 DNA sequence: TGTGCCAGCAGCCAAGTCCAGGCCGAGCAGTACTTC. Translating it yields CASSQVQAEQYF.